The entry that follows covers one T cell receptor (beta chain) sequence. The antigen is undetermined. The data are from a study of T-cell memory formation after mild COVID-19. The overall study: TCR clusters largely stayed donor specific.

Sample barcodes and UMIs were carried by the TCR alpha and TCR beta cDNA libraries that 5'RACE generated with constant-segment primers. TCRdb fed the 5' RACE reads into MiXCR, producing one record per CDR3 protein. The sample includes some 440,000 distinct CDR3 sequences, around 25% of them seen just once. The V end was cut by 1 base, the J end by 7 bases, with 5 bases between. Per germline, CDR1 SEHNR and CDR2 FQNEAQ (reference sequence). There are 11 residues in the CDR3. General study points: Of the contracting clones, CD4+ ones lay mainly in CM and EM, and CD8+ ones in EMRA.

This receptor was taken from an adult woman who had mild COVID-19 (a few samples of this study predate the infection). Cell type and time point are not known. Material: PBMCs or a T cell subset sorted from them (not recorded which). The V call is TRBV7-9, the J call TRBJ2-7; D unclear. CDR3 nucleotide sequence: TGTGCCAGCAGCTTAGTGGAGGAGCAGTACTTC. Translating it yields CASSLVEEQYF.